This TCR beta chain is drawn from a study of beta chain features in type 1 diabetes. CDR3 length equals 14 residues. V dropped 1 base and J dropped 0 bases, with 6 bases sitting between them. Germline CDR1 is MGHRA and CDR2 is YSYEKL. This clone was seen a handful of times. The target antigen is unknown. General study points: TCRB CDR3s from Type 1 diabetes patients were moderately but significantly shorter in all four CD4+ subsets. Patients showed naive, central memory and Treg TCRB repertoires that appeared more similar than those of healthy donors.

The whole isolated RNA underwent reverse transcription, so sequencing captured expressed TCRB transcripts. TCRdb keeps only in-frame clones here, not all; method: immunoSEQ multiplex PCR. The sample lists about 700,000 clones; under 15% were seen once. Specimen: naive CD4+ T cells from blood. The V call is TRBV4-1, the J call TRBJ2-5; no firm D call. The receptor was derived from a young man with type 1 diabetes. The CDR3 protein is CASSQVAHQETQYF. CDR3 bases: TGCGCCAGCAGCCAAGTAGCTCACCAAGAGACCCAGTACTTC.